The sequence of this TCR beta chain was determined in a study of T cell changes during pregnancy in multiple sclerosis. In germline, CDR1 is SQVTM, CDR2 ANQGSEA. The CDR3 is 11 residues long. The V and J ends lost 4 bases and 5 bases respectively, with 8 bases between them. Clones were sequenced by immunoSEQ multiplex PCR, and TCRdb holds only the in-frame ones, with some missing. The sample includes around 61,000 clones, under 95% of them seen just once. This clonotype was obtained from a female donor in good health, enrolled as a control in a pregnancy study. This specimen consisted of peripheral blood, obtained in the third trimester of pregnancy. The V call is TRBV29-1, the J call TRBJ1-1; D gene ambiguous. The CDR3 region has the DNA TGCAGCGTTGTAGGCGGGACTGAAGCTTTCTTT. Amino acids: CSVVGGTEAFF.